Shown below are 17 T cell receptor beta chains from a single sample sequenced in a study of T-cell reconstitution after alpha-beta-depleted transplantation in children. The TCRbeta library incorporated unique molecular identifiers. A single record per CDR3 protein comes from TCRdb applying MiXCR to the PCR reads. This table has about a million distinct CDR3 sequences, roughly 29% appearing once. The material was PBMCs, mostly from graft donor cells, obtained 360 days after TCRalphabeta/CD19-depleted stem cell transplant. The receptor source for this set is a boy younger than two who had a stem cell transplant for SCID, so the T cells may come from the graft donor.

In this sample, this clonotype turned up a few times. V usage is TRBV4-1 and J usage is TRBJ2-7; TRBD1 aligns across 7 bases. Trimming removed 1 base from V and 2 bases from J; junction bases left unmatched: 8. Germline V gene sequence: CDR1 MGHRA, CDR2 YSYEKL. This CDR3 has 16 amino acids. In nucleotides, the CDR3 is TGCGCCAGCAGCCAAGTTTTAGACAGGGCCACCTACGAGCAGTACTTC. Amino acid sequence: CASSQVLDRATYEQYF.

This clonotype was observed a few times. V and J are TRBV5-1 and TRBJ2-3; TRBD1 might be the D (6 bases). V was trimmed by 2 bases and J by 6 bases, leaving 16 bases between them. The CDR3 is made up of 15 amino acids. In germline, CDR1 is SGHRS, CDR2 YFSETQ. The CDR3 DNA follows: TGCGCCAGCAGCTTAAAACCACAGGGATCGGATACGCAGTATTTT. This sequence encodes CASSLKPQGSDTQYF.

The chain joins TRBV12-3 or TRBV12-4 to TRBJ1-3; no clear D. The CDR3 contains 17 residues. Between the trimmed V and J ends, which lost 5 bases and 0 bases, there was a span of 17 bases. This CDR3 is CASSPEFESFSGNTIYF. The CDR3 region has the DNA TGTGCCAGCAGTCCAGAGTTCGAAAGCTTCTCTGGAAACACCATATATTTT.

The chain links TRBV7-9 to TRBJ1-4, with 12 bases that match TRBD1. J gave up 3 bases and V 4 bases, and 6 bases lay outside the gene matches. The CDR3 has 17 residues. Germline CDR1 and CDR2: SEHNR and FQNEAQ (reference sequence). CDR3 region: CASSSSGTGGSNEKLFF. Written as DNA, the CDR3 is TGTGCCAGCAGCTCCTCCGGGACAGGGGGCTCTAATGAAAAACTGTTTTTT.

V gene TRBV9 combines with J gene TRBJ1-3; no clear D gene. This CDR3 has 15 amino acids. The germline V gene encodes CDR1 SGDLS and CDR2 YYNGEE. Trimming took 2 bases from V and 0 from J, leaving 9 bases between them. The CDR3 DNA is TGTGCCAGCAGCGTTCAGGCCTCCTCTGGAAACACCATATATTTT. Its translation is CASSVQASSGNTIYF.

J is TRBJ2-2 and V is TRBV9; perhaps D is TRBD1 or TRBD2 (6 bases each). There are 17 residues in the CDR3. Looked up from germline, CDR1 is SGDLS and CDR2 is YYNGEE. The ends were cut back, 3 bases at V and 0 bases at J, with 15 bases in the middle. This chain's CDR3 is CASSGREQGTNTGELFF. CDR3 in DNA: TGTGCCAGCAGCGGCCGGGAGCAGGGGACGAACACCGGGGAGCTGTTTTTT.

The chain has TRBV5-1 and TRBJ1-1; D is unresolved. This CDR3 is 15 amino acids long. The germline V gene has CDR1 SGHRS and CDR2 YFSETQ. V lost 1 base, J lost 5 bases, and 15 bases lay in between. The CDR3 spells CASSLSVLLGTEAFF. The CDR3 nucleotides are TGCGCCAGCAGCTTGTCGGTCCTCCTGGGGACTGAAGCTTTCTTT.

This clonotype was seen a few times. The chain joins TRBV9 to TRBJ2-1; TRBD2 aligns across 8 bases. Germline CDR1 reads SGDLS; CDR2 reads YYNGEE. V dropped 0 bases and J dropped 2; count of bases not matched to a gene: 1. CDR3 size: 15 residues. The CDR3 region is CASSVDGGAYNEQFF. In DNA, the CDR3 is TGTGCCAGCAGCGTAGACGGGGGGGCCTACAATGAGCAGTTCTTC. The full variable domain, its missing parts supplied by reference TRBV9 and TRBJ2-1, is DSGVTQTPKHLITATGQRVTLRCSPRSGDLSVYWYQQSLDQGLQFLIQYYNGEERAKGNILERFSAQQFPDLHSELNLSSLELGDSALYFCASSVDGGAYNEQFFGPGTRLTVL.

This clonotype was seen only a few times. The genes are TRBV29-1 and TRBJ1-1; tentative D call: TRBD1 (5 bases). The CDR3 consists of 11 residues. Trimming cost V 7 bases and J 6 bases, with 12 bases left between them. The germline V gene encodes CDR1 SQVTM and CDR2 ANQGSEA. CDR3 sequence reads: CSATGGAEAFF. CDR3 nucleotides: TGCAGCGCCACCGGAGGGGCTGAAGCTTTCTTT.

The V call is TRBV9, the J call TRBJ1-4; D is perhaps TRBD1 (6 bases). Trimming removed 0 bases at V and 13 bases at J, with 13 bases between. Germline V gives CDR1 SGDLS, CDR2 YYNGEE. This CDR3 is 13 amino acids long. The CDR3 loop is CASSVGERGLLFF. The CDR3 DNA sequence: TGTGCCAGCAGCGTAGGGGAAAGGGGGTTACTGTTTTTT. Based on the CDR3 plus reference TRBV9 and TRBJ1-4, the full variable domain is DSGVTQTPKHLITATGQRVTLRCSPRSGDLSVYWYQQSLDQGLQFLIQYYNGEERAKGNILERFSAQQFPDLHSELNLSSLELGDSALYFCASSVGERGLLFFGSGTQLSVL.

The chain uses TRBV5-1 and TRBJ1-1, with TRBD1 matching over 10 bases. The V and J ends lost 5 bases and 3 bases, in that order; junction bases with no gene match: 7. Germline CDR1 is SGHRS and CDR2 is YFSETQ. The CDR3 totals 15 residues. The CDR3 is CASSLRTGGDTEAFF. In nucleotides, the CDR3 is TGCGCCAGCAGTTTGAGGACAGGGGGGGACACTGAAGCTTTCTTT.

This clonotype appeared a few times. This sequence joins TRBV12-3 or TRBV12-4 and TRBJ2-5; D gene ambiguous. Deletions cut 5 bases from V and 2 bases from J, with 12 bases between. The CDR3 runs to 14 residues. The chain's CDR3 is CASSGWVYQETQYF. CDR3 DNA sequence: TGTGCCAGCAGTGGGTGGGTATATCAAGAGACCCAGTACTTC.

The chain recombines TRBV4-1 with TRBJ1-1; no reliable D call. CDR3 length: 14 residues. In germline, CDR1 is MGHRA, CDR2 YSYEKL. V was pared by 1 base and J by 8 bases, with 14 bases between. This CDR3 reads CASSQVRVPTEAFF. The CDR3 DNA reads as TGCGCCAGCAGCCAAGTTCGGGTCCCGACAGAAGCTTTCTTT.

The gene calls are TRBV12-3 or TRBV12-4 and TRBJ2-7, with 9 bases that match TRBD1. This CDR3 has 18 residues. The trim removed 5 bases at V and 2 bases at J, leaving 16 bases unmatched. CDR3 loop: CASSTRYTRDRAPYEQYF. Written as DNA, the CDR3 is TGTGCCAGCAGTACCCGATATACCCGGGACAGGGCCCCCTACGAGCAGTACTTC.

The rearrangement uses TRBV25-1 and TRBJ2-3, with a possible D match to TRBD1 (6 bases). This CDR3 is built from 15 residues. Trimming pared 3 bases from V and 0 bases from J, leaving 10 bases between. The V gene's germline CDR1 is MGHDK and CDR2 SYGVNS. The CDR3 sequence: CASSETGSSTDTQYF. As DNA, the CDR3 is TGTGCCAGCAGTGAGACAGGCTCTAGCACAGATACGCAGTATTTT.

This chain uses TRBV20-1 with TRBJ2-7; no clear D gene. The V end lost 1 base, the J end lost 3 bases, and 13 bases lay between the germline ends. Per the germline V gene, CDR1 is DFQATT and CDR2 is SNEGSKA (reference sequence). CDR3 size: 14 residues. The CDR3 region is CSARGQIKDYEQYF. CDR3 sequence (DNA): TGCAGTGCTAGAGGCCAGATAAAGGACTACGAGCAGTACTTC.

In this sample, this clonotype turned up many times. The chain employs TRBV7-2 and TRBJ2-1; D unclear. Germline-derived CDR1 and CDR2 are SGHTA and FQGNSA. V was cut by 5 bases and J by 6 bases, with 17 bases left in between. The CDR3 consists of 15 residues. Written as DNA, the CDR3 is TGTGCCAGCAGCCTTTTTGGAGCCTCGGGCAATGAGCAGTTCTTC. This gives the protein CASSLFGASGNEQFF.